The clone carrying this TCR beta chain ranks as medium-sized. These data belong to a study of breast tumors, draining lymph nodes, adjacent tissues. MiXCR, run by TCRdb on the multiplex PCR reads, gives a single entry per CDR3 protein. The sample shows over 9,000 distinct CDR3 sequences, about 56% of them seen only once. The CDR3 covers 17 residues. Trimming took off 0 bases at V and 3 bases at J, with 14 bases between the two ends. CDR1 and CDR2 (germline): LNHDA, SQIVND (reference sequence). The J gene is TRBJ2-2, the V gene TRBV19; D gene uncertain. The sequenced sample was breast tumor tissue. The TCR comes from a female donor with breast cancer. Some clones in this sample may be carry-over from other donors' samples. CDR3 in DNA: TGTGCCAGTAGTATAGATGAAGGTTTGAGTTACACCGGGGAGCTGTTTTTT. Translating gives CASSIDEGLSYTGELFF.